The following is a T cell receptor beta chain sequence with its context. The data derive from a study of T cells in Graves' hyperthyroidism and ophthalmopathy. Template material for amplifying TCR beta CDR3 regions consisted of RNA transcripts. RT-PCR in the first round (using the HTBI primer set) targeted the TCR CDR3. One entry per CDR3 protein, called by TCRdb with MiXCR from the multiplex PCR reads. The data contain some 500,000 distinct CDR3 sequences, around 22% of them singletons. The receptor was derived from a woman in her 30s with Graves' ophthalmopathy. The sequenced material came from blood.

CDR3 sequence: CASSLEVTGLYEQYF. As DNA, the CDR3 is TGTGCCAGCAGCTTAGAGGTGACAGGGCTGTACGAGCAGTACTTC. V is TRBV11-2 and J is TRBJ2-7; 7 nucleotides match TRBD1. Germline CDR1 reads SGHAT; CDR2 reads FQNNGV. The length of the CDR3 is 15 residues. Trimming removed 0 bases from V and 4 bases from J; junction bases left unmatched: 6.